This passage covers 22 T cell receptor beta chains from one sample sequenced in a study of CD8+ T cells in alopecia areata. The sample's treatment: oral pan-JAK inhibitor, 5-10 mg twice daily. TCR sequencing used cDNA made by reverse transcription of extracted RNA. Clones were read by immunoSEQ multiplex PCR, and TCRdb kept only the in-frame ones, dropping some. The repertoire holds roughly 110,000 clones, with 65% to 85% as singletons. The sample here was CD8+ T cells sorted from blood, taken at week 24, from a patient treated with tofacitinib. The receptors stem from a human donor with alopecia areata.

The chain couples TRBV7-9 to TRBJ2-7; D is undetermined. V was cut by 10 bases and J by 7 bases, with 17 bases left in between. This CDR3 has 12 amino acids. The V gene's germline CDR1 is SEHNR and CDR2 FQNEAQ (reference sequence). CDR3 loop: CATRPFAKEQYF. CDR3 DNA sequence: TGTGCCACCCGCCCGTTTGCAAAAGAGCAGTACTTC.

The genes are TRBV6-6 and TRBJ2-7; D remains ambiguous. The CDR3 totals 15 residues. Germline CDR1 is MNHNY and CDR2 is SVGAGI (reference sequence). V was clipped by 4 bases and J by 5 bases, with 18 bases between them. CDR3 amino acids: CASSSIRPASDEQYF. In DNA form, the CDR3 reads TGTGCCAGCAGTTCTATACGACCCGCTTCCGACGAGCAGTACTTC.

V gene TRBV7-9 combines with J gene TRBJ2-7, with D tentatively TRBD1 (6 bases). Germline V gene sequence: CDR1 SEHNR, CDR2 FQNEAQ (reference sequence). V lost 3 bases and J lost 2, with 11 bases in between. The CDR3 contains 14 residues. CDR3: CASSFPGHPYEQYF. The CDR3 coding sequence is TGTGCCAGCAGCTTCCCGGGACATCCCTACGAGCAGTACTTC.

This chain uses TRBV29-1 with TRBJ2-2; TRBD2 matches at 9 bases. This CDR3 has 18 amino acids. Unmatched junction bases numbered 14, after V lost 0 bases and J lost 6 bases. Germline V lookup: CDR1 SQVTM, CDR2 ANQGSEA. The DNA of the CDR3 is TGCAGCGTTGAAGATCCTTCGGGGCTAGCGGGGATCGCCGGGGAGCTGTTTTTT. Residues: CSVEDPSGLAGIAGELFF.

The V and J genes are TRBV6-1 and TRBJ2-3; TRBD2 is a possible D gene (6 bases). This CDR3 is 17 amino acids long. The ends were cut back, 2 bases at V and 0 bases at J, with 15 bases in the middle. The germline CDR1 and CDR2 sequences are MNHNS and SASEGT. In DNA form, the CDR3 reads TGTGCCAGCAGTGAACTATTCCCGGGGGTTAGCACAGATACGCAGTATTTT. Residues: CASSELFPGVSTDTQYF.

The J gene is TRBJ2-7, the V gene TRBV7-2; the D is unclear. V gave up 5 bases and J gave up 2 bases, with 10 bases separating them. CDR1 is SGHTA, CDR2 FQGNSA, per germline. The CDR3 length is 13 residues. CDR3 region: CASSPSPPYEQYF. CDR3 bases: TGTGCCAGCAGCCCCAGCCCACCCTACGAGCAGTACTTC.

V gene TRBV15 combines with J gene TRBJ1-5, with a possible D match to TRBD1 (5 bases). Trimming stripped 1 base from V and 7 bases from J, with 20 bases between. CDR1 and CDR2 (germline): LNHNV, YYDKDF (reference sequence). The CDR3 consists of 17 residues. The CDR3 DNA reads TGTGCCACCAGCAGAGTAGGGGCTAGAGGGGCTATCCAGCCCCAGCATTTT. Its protein is CATSRVGARGAIQPQHF.

The V gene is TRBV29-1, the J gene TRBJ2-1; no definite D call. Per germline, CDR1 SQVTM and CDR2 ANQGSEA. Trimming pared 5 bases from V and 6 bases from J, leaving 8 bases between. This CDR3 is 11 amino acids long. For the CDR3, the DNA is TGCAGCGTTCCACTACGCAATGAGCAGTTCTTC. Residues: CSVPLRNEQFF.

This chain links TRBV2 with TRBJ2-3, with D perhaps TRBD1 (6 bases). V was pared by 3 bases and J by 2 bases, with 24 bases between. CDR3 length: 19 residues. The germline V gene encodes CDR1 SNHLY and CDR2 FYNNEI. The CDR3 nucleotides read TGTGCCAGCAGTGACGGAGCAGGGGACGCCTATCCCACCACAGATACGCAGTATTTT. This encodes CASSDGAGDAYPTTDTQYF.

Remarks on this clone: One junction end does not reproduce the germline sequence, and a read error may be involved. The genes are TRBV20-1 and TRBJ2-4; maybe TRBD2 (5 bases). CDR3 length equals 11 residues. Germline values: CDR1 DFQATT, CDR2 SNEGSKA (reference sequence). CDR3 nucleotides: TGCAGTGTTAGAGGGTCAAACATTCAGTACTTC. Translating gives CSVRGSNIQYF.

This clone was counted once. The chain has TRBV4-2 and TRBJ2-3; weak D call: TRBD2 (6 bases). This CDR3 is 14 amino acids long. In germline, CDR1 is LGHNA, CDR2 YNFKEQ. Trimming left V 1 base short and J 4 bases short, with 9 bases between. In DNA form, the CDR3 reads TGTGCCAGCAGCCAAGGACTAGGATCAGATACGCAGTATTTT. Translation gives CASSQGLGSDTQYF.

The CDR3 bases are TGTGCCACCAGCCAGAGTAGGGGGTACGGTCAGCCCCAGCATTTT. As protein: CATSQSRGYGQPQHF. The gene calls are TRBV15 and TRBJ1-5; D may be TRBD1 (6 bases). The V and J ends lost 5 bases and 6 bases respectively, with 17 bases between them. This CDR3 comprises 15 residues. Germline assignment: CDR1 LNHNV and CDR2 YYDKDF (reference sequence).

The chain is built from TRBV15 and TRBJ1-3, with 8 nucleotides matching TRBD1. Germline trimming cut 5 bases from V and 0 bases from J; bases unmatched to any gene: 0. There are 14 residues in the CDR3. Germline-derived CDR1 and CDR2 are LNHNV and YYDKDF (reference sequence). The CDR3 reads CATSDRGSGNTIYF. CDR3 nucleotides: TGTGCCACCAGCGACAGGGGCTCTGGAAACACCATATATTTT.

The chain uses TRBV2 and TRBJ2-1; D might be TRBD2 (5 bases). CDR1 and CDR2 from the germline V gene are SNHLY and FYNNEI. V gave up 9 bases and J gave up 7 bases, with 13 bases separating them. The CDR3 runs 12 residues. The CDR3 DNA is TGTGCCAGACATAGAGGCGGGAATGAGCAGTTCTTC. Protein product: CARHRGGNEQFF. The full variable domain, completed using reference TRBV2 and TRBJ2-1, is EPEVTQTPSHQVTQMGQEVILRCVPISNHLYFYWYRQILGQKVEFLVSFYNNEISEKSEIFDDQFSVERPDGSNFTLKIRSTKLEDSAMYFCARHRGGNEQFFGPGTRLTVL.

This clone turned up a few times. This sequence joins TRBV30 and TRBJ1-2; a possible D gene is TRBD1 (6 bases). This CDR3 is 13 amino acids long. Germline V CDR1 and CDR2: GTSNPN, SVGIG (reference sequence). Trimming stripped 4 bases from V and 8 bases from J, with 17 bases between. CDR3 sequence: CAWNIRGRGGYTF. The CDR3 nucleotides read TGTGCCTGGAATATCAGGGGAAGGGGCGGCTACACCTTC.

The chain has TRBV30 and TRBJ2-7; tentatively, D is TRBD1 (5 bases). There are 13 residues in the CDR3. Germline lookup yields CDR1 GTSNPN and CDR2 SVGIG (reference sequence). V lost 3 bases to trimming and J lost 1 base, with 10 bases between them. The chain's CDR3 is CAWRDAGSYEQYF. CDR3 DNA sequence: TGTGCCTGGAGAGACGCAGGGTCCTACGAGCAGTACTTC. Full variable domain (rest looked up from reference TRBV30 and TRBJ2-7): SQTIHQWPATLVQPVGSPLSLECTVEGTSNPNLYWYRQAAGRGLQLLFYSVGIGQISSEVPQNLSASRPQDRQFILSSKKLLLSDSGFYLCAWRDAGSYEQYFGPGTRLTVT.

V and J are TRBV4-3 and TRBJ2-3; D unresolved. Germline loops: CDR1 LGHNA, CDR2 YSLEER. The CDR3 covers 15 residues. V lost 0 bases and J 1 base, leaving 8 bases between the germline ends. CDR3 residues: CASSQDRWRTDTQYF. The CDR3 nucleotides read TGCGCCAGCAGCCAAGATAGGTGGCGCACAGATACGCAGTATTTT.

The chain carries TRBV27 and TRBJ2-1; D is uncertain. The CDR3 is 16 amino acids. The V end was cut by 2 bases, the J end by 0 bases, with 11 bases between. The germline V gene encodes CDR1 MNHEY and CDR2 SMNVEV (reference sequence). CDR3 sequence (DNA): TGTGCCAGCAGTTTAGCTAGGTCCAGCTCCTACAATGAGCAGTTCTTC. The encoded protein is CASSLARSSSYNEQFF.

This sequence joins TRBV7-9 and TRBJ1-1; D gene unclear. The V gene's germline CDR1 is SEHNR and CDR2 FQNEAQ (reference sequence). The ends were cut back, 5 bases at V and 4 bases at J, with 11 bases in the middle. The CDR3 is made up of 13 amino acids. The CDR3: CASSPPPRTEAFF. CDR3 bases: TGTGCCAGCAGCCCACCTCCCCGCACTGAAGCTTTCTTT.

This rearrangement joins TRBV27 to TRBJ2-7, with TRBD1 identical over 9 bases. Germline V gene lookup returns CDR1 MNHEY and CDR2 SMNVEV (reference sequence). The CDR3 sequence is 14 residues long. V lost 6 bases to trimming and J lost 2 bases; unmatched junction nucleotides: 5. This CDR3 reads CASSLGQGPYEQYF. Here the CDR3 DNA reads TGTGCCAGCAGCTTGGGACAGGGACCCTACGAGCAGTACTTC.

The V and J genes are TRBV9 and TRBJ1-2; no reliable D call. Germline lookup yields CDR1 SGDLS and CDR2 YYNGEE. Trimming left V 3 bases short and J 5 bases short, with 5 bases between. The CDR3 is made up of 11 amino acids. The DNA for the CDR3 is TGTGCCAGCAGCGCCGAATATGGCTACACCTTC. Protein sequence: CASSAEYGYTF.

The V and J genes are TRBV21-1 and TRBJ2-5; TRBD1 was called by the table and not checked on the DNA. TRBV21-1 is given as a pseudogene. The CDR3 totals 14 residues. Here the CDR3 reads CASSKRDREETQYF. DNA for the CDR3: TGTGCCAGCAGCAAACGGGACAGGGAAGAGACCCAGTACTTC.